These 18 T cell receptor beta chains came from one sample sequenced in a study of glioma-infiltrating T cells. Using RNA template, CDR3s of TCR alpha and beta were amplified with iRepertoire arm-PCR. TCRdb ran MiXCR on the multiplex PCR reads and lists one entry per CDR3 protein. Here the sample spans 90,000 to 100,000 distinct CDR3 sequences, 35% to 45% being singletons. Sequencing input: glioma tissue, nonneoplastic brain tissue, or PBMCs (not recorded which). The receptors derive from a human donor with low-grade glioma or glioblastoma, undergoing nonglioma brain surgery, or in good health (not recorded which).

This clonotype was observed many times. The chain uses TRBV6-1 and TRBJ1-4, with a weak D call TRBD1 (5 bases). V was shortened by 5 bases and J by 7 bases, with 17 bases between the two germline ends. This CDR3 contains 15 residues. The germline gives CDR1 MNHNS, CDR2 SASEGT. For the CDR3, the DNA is TGTGCCAGCAGTTTCGACAGACGCGAATTTGAAAAACTGTTTTTT. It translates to CASSFDRREFEKLFF.

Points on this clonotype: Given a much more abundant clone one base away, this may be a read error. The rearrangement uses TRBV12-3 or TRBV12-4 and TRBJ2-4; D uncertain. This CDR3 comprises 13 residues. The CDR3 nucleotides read TGTGCCAGCCGTCTTGGAGCCAGAAACATTCAGTACTTC. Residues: CASRLGARNIQYF.

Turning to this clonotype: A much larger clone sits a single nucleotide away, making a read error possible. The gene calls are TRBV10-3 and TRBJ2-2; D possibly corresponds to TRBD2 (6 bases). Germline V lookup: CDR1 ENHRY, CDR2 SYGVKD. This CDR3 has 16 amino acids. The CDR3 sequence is CAISEYGRTNTGGLFF. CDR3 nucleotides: TGTGCCATCAGTGAGTACGGAAGAACGAACACCGGGGGGCTGTTTTTT.

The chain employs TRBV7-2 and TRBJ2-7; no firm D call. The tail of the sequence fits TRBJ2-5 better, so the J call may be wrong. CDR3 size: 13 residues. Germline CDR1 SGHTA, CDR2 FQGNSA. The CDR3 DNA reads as TGTGCCAGCAGCTGCTTGGACCAAGAGACCCAGTACTTC. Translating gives CASSCLDQETQYF.

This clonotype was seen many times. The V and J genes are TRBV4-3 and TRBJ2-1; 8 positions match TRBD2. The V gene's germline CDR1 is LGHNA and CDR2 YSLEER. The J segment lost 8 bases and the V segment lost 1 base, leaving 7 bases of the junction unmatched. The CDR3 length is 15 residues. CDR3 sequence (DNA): TGCGCCAGCAGCCAAGGGGGAATTAGCGGGGATGAGCAGTTCTTC. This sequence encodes CASSQGGISGDEQFF.

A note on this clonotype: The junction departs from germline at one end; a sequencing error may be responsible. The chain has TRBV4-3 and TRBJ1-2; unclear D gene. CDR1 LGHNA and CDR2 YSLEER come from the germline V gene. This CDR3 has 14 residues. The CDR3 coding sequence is TGCGCCAGCAGCCAAGATGTGGAGAACTATGGCTTCACCTTC. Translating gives CASSQDVENYGFTF.

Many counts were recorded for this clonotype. CDR3 DNA: TGTGCCAGTATGGCTAGCGACTCCTACAATGAGCAGTTCTTC. Its translation: CASMASDSYNEQFF. The chain uses TRBV19 and TRBJ2-1; a weak D match, TRBD2 (6 bases). Trimming shortened V by 7 bases and J by 0 bases, and 10 bases separated the two germline ends. CDR1 LNHDA and CDR2 SQIVND come from the germline V gene (reference sequence). This CDR3 region has 14 residues.

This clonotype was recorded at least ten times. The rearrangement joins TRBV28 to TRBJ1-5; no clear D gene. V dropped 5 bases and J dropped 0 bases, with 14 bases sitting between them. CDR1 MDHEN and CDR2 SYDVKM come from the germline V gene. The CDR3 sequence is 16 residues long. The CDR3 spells CASSARPRYSNQPQHF. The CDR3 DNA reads TGTGCCAGCAGTGCAAGACCGAGATATAGCAATCAGCCCCAGCATTTT.

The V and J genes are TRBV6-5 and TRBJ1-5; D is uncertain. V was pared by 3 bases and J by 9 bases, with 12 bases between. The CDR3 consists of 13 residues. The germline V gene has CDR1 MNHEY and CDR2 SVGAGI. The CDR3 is CASSYNNYRPQHF. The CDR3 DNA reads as TGTGCCAGCAGTTATAATAACTATCGGCCCCAGCATTTT.

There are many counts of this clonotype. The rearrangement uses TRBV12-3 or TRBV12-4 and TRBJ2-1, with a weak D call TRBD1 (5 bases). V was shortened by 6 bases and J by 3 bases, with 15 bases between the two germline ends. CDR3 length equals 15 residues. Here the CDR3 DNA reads TGTGCCAGCAGCGTCCCCGACAGAATCTACAATGAGCAGTTCTTC. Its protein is CASSVPDRIYNEQFF.

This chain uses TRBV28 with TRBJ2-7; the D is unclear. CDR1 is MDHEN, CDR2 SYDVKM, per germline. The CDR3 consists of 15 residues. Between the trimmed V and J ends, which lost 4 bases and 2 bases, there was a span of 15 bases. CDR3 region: CASSYSSVRTYEQYF. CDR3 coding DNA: TGTGCCAGCAGTTACTCGTCCGTTCGAACCTACGAGCAGTACTTC. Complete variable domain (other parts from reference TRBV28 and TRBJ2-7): DVKVTQSSRYLVKRTGEKVFLECVQDMDHENMFWYRQDPGLGLRLIYFSYDVKMKEKGDIPEGYSVSREKKERFSLILESASTNQTSMYLCASSYSSVRTYEQYFGPGTRLTVT.

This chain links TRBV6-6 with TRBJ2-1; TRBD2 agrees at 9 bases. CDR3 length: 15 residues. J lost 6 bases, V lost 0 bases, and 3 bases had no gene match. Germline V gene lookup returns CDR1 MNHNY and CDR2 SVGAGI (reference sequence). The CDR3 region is CASSYSSSGANEQFF. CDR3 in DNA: TGTGCCAGCAGTTACTCTTCTAGCGGGGCCAATGAGCAGTTCTTC.

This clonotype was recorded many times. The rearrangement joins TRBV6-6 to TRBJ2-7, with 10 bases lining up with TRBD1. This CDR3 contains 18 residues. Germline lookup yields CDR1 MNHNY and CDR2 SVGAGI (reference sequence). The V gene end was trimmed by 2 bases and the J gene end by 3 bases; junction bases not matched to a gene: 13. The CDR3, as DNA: TGTGCCAGCAGTTACGAGAGAGCCGGGACAGGGGCTTTCTACGAGCAGTACTTC. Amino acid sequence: CASSYERAGTGAFYEQYF.

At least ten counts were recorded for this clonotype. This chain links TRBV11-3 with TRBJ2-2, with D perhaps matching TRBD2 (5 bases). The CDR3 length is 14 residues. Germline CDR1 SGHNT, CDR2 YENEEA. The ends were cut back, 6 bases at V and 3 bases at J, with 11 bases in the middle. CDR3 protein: CASSSDFYTGELFF. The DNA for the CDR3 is TGTGCCAGCAGTTCGGACTTCTACACCGGGGAGCTGTTTTTT.

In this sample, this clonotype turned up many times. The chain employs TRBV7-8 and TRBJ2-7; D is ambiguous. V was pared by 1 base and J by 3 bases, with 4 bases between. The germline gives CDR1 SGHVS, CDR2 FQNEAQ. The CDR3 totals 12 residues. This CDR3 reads CASSLESYEQYF. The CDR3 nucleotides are TGTGCCAGCAGCTTAGAAAGCTACGAGCAGTACTTC.

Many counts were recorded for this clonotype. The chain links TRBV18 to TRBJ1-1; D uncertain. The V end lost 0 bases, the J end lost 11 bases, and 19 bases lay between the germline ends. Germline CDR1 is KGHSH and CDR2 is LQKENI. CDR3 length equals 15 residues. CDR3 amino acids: CASSPPPAGIGSAFF. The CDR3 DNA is TGTGCCAGCTCACCACCTCCCGCGGGCATCGGTTCGGCTTTCTTT. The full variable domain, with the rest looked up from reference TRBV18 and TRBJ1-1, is NAGVMQNPRHLVRRRGQEARLRCSPMKGHSHVYWYRQLPEEGLKFMVYLQKENIIDESGMPKERFSAEFPKEGPSILRIQQVVRGDSAAYFCASSPPPAGIGSAFFGQGTRLTVV.

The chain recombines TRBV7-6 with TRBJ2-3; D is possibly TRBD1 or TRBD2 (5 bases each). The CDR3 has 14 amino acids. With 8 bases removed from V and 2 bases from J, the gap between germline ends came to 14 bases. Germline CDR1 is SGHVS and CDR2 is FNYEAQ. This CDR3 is CASLGGGNTDTQYF. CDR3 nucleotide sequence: TGTGCCAGCCTAGGTGGGGGAAACACAGATACGCAGTATTTT.

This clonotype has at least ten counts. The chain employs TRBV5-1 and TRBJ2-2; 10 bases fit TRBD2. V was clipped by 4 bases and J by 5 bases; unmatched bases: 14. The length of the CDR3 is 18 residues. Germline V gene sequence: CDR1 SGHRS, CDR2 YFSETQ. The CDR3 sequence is CASSLRLAGQSGTGELFF. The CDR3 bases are TGCGCCAGCAGCCTTCGACTAGCGGGCCAAAGCGGGACCGGGGAGCTGTTTTTT.